This T cell receptor beta chain was captured in a study of beta chain features in type 1 diabetes. Turning to the study itself: Sorted cells, some 98,000,000 in number, were examined across all samples.

With respect to this clone: Its antigen remains unknown.

Cell sorting via CD45RO/CCR7/CD25/CD127/CD95/CD27 was performed to obtain CD4+ naive, central memory, regulatory and stem cell-like memory cells. What was sequenced were expressed TCRB transcripts, since all of the isolated RNA had been reverse transcribed. Using immunoSEQ multiplex PCR, the repertoire was profiled, and TCRdb retains in-frame clones only, with some absent. The sample includes 400,000 to 600,000 clones, 30% of them seen just once. Study results and limitations: Sequencing used cDNA, and cells with high TCR expression could therefore be over-represented. Type 1 diabetes patients had fewer VDJ junction insertions and more deletions.

This receptor was identified in a young man in good health. The sequenced material came from naive CD4+ T cells from blood.

Written as DNA, the CDR3 is TGTGCCAGCAGTTTGCCTCGTCCCCTACGGCCCTACAATGAGCAGTTCTTC. Protein: CASSLPRPLRPYNEQFF. The V and J genes are TRBV27 and TRBJ2-1; D gene ambiguous. This CDR3 is 17 amino acids long. Germline V lookup: CDR1 MNHEY, CDR2 SMNVEV (reference sequence). V was trimmed by 3 bases and J by 2 bases, leaving 17 bases between them.